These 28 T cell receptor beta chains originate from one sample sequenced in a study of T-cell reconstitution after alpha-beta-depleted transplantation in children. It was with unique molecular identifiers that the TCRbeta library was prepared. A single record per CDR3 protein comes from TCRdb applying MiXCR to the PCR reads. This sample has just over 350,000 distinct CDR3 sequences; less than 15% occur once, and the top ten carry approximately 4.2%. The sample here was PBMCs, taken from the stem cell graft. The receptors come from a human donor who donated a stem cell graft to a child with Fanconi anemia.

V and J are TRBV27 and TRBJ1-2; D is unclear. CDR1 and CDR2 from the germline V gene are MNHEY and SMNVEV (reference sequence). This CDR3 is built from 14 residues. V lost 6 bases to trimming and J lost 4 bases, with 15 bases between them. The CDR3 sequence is CASSGRAGGYGYTF. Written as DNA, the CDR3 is TGTGCCAGCAGCGGGAGAGCTGGTGGCTATGGCTACACCTTC.

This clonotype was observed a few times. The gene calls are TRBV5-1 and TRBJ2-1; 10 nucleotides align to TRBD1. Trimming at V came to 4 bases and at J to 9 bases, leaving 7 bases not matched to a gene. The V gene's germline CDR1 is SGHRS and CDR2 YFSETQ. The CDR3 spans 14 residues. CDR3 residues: CASSLGQGTGEQFF. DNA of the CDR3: TGCGCCAGCAGCCTGGGACAGGGGACCGGTGAGCAGTTCTTC.

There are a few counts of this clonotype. In DNA, the CDR3 is TGCAGTGCTAGAGCCCTGGGACAGGGGGAACATGGCTACACCTTC. It translates to CSARALGQGEHGYTF. The rearrangement uses TRBV20-1 and TRBJ1-2; TRBD1 matches at 11 bases. V was clipped by 1 base and J by 6 bases; unmatched bases: 7. This CDR3 has 15 amino acids. Germline loops: CDR1 DFQATT, CDR2 SNEGSKA (reference sequence).

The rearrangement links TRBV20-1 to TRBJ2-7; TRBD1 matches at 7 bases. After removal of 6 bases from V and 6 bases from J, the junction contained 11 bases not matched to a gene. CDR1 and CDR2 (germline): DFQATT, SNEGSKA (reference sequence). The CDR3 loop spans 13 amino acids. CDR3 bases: TGCAGTGCGACTAAGTGGGACAGCCTCGAGCAGTACGTC. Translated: CSATKWDSLEQYV.

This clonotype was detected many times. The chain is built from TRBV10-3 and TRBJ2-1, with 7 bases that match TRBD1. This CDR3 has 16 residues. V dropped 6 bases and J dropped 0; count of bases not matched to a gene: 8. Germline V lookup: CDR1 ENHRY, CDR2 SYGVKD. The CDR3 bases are TGTGCCATCAGGCTCGGGACAGACAGCTCCTACAATGAGCAGTTCTTC. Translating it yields CAIRLGTDSSYNEQFF.

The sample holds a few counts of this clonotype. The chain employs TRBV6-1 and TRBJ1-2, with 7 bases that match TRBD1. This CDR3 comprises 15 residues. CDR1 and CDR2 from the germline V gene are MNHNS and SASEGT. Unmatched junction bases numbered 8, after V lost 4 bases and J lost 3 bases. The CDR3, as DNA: TGTGCCAGCAGTGGCCGACAGGGTCTGGACTATGGCTACACCTTC. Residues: CASSGRQGLDYGYTF.

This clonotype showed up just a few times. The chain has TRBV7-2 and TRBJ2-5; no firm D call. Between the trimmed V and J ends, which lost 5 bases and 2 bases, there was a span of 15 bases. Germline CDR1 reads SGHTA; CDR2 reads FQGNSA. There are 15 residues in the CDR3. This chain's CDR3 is CASSPRPPLQETQYF. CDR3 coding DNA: TGTGCCAGCAGCCCCCGCCCCCCCCTACAAGAGACCCAGTACTTC.

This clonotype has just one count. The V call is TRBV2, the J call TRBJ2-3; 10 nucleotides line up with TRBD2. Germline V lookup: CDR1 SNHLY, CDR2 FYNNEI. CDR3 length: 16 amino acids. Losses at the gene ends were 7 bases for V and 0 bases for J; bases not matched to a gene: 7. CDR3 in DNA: TGTGCCAGCAAGGAACTAGCGGGGCCTAGCACAGATACGCAGTATTTT. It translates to CASKELAGPSTDTQYF.

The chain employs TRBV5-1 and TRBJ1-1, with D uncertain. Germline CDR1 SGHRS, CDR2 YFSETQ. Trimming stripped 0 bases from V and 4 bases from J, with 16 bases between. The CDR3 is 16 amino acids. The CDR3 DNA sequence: TGCGCCAGCAGCTTGGCCGGCGACGGGTTGTTCACTGAAGCTTTCTTT. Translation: CASSLAGDGLFTEAFF.

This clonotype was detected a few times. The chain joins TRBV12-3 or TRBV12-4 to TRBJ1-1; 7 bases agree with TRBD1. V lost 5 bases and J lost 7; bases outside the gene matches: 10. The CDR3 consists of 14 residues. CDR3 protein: CASSKNTGAGEAFF. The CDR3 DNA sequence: TGTGCCAGCAGTAAAAACACAGGGGCGGGTGAAGCTTTCTTT.

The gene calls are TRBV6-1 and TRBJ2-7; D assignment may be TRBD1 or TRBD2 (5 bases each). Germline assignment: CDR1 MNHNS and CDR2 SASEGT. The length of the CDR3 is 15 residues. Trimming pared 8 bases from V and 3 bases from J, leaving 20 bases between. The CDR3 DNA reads TGTGCCAGCGGGGAAGGGGAGCTCGTTTACTACGAGCAGTACTTC. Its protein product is CASGEGELVYYEQYF.

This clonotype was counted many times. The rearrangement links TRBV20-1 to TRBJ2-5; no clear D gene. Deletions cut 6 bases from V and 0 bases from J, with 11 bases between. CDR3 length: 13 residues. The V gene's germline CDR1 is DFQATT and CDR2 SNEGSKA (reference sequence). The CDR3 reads CSAPEGNQETQYF. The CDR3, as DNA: TGCAGTGCCCCTGAAGGGAACCAAGAGACCCAGTACTTC.

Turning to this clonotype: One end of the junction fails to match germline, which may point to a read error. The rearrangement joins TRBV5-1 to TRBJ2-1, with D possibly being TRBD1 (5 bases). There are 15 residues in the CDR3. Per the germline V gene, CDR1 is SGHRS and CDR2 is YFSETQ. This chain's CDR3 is CASSIRAGPYSEQFF. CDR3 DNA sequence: TGCGCCAGCAGCATAAGGGCAGGGCCCTACAGTGAGCAGTTCTTC. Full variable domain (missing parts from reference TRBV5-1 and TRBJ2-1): KAGVTQTPRYLIKTRGQQVTLSCSPISGHRSVSWYQQTPGQGLQFLFEYFSETQRNKGNFPGRFSGRQFSNSRSEMNVSTLELGDSALYLCASSIRAGPYSEQFFGPGTRLTVL.

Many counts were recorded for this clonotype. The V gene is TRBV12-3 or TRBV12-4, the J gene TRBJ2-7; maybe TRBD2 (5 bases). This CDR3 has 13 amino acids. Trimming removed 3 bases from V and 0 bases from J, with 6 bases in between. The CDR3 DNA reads TGTGCCAGCAGTTTCGGGAACTCCTACGAGCAGTACTTC. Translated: CASSFGNSYEQYF.

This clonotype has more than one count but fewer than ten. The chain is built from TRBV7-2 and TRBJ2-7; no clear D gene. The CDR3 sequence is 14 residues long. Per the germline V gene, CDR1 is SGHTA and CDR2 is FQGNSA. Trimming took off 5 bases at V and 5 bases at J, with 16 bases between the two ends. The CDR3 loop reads CASSRGATVHEQYF. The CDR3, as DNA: TGTGCCAGCAGCCGCGGAGCTACGGTCCACGAGCAGTACTTC.

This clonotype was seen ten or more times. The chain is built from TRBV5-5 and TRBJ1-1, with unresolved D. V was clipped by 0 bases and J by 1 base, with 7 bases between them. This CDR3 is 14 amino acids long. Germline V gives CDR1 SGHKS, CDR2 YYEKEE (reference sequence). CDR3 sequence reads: CASSLGQANTEAFF. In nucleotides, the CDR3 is TGTGCCAGCAGCTTGGGACAAGCGAACACTGAAGCTTTCTTT. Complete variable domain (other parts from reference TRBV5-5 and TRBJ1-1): DAGVTQSPTHLIKTRGQQVTLRCSPISGHKSVSWYQQVLGQGPQFIFQYYEKEERGRGNFPDRFSARQFPNYSSELNVNALLLGDSALYLCASSLGQANTEAFFGQGTRLTVV.

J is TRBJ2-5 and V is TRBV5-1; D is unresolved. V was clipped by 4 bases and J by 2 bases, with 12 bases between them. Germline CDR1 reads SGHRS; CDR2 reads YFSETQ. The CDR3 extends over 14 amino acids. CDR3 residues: CASSPRRPQETQYF. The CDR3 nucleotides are TGCGCCAGCAGCCCCCGGCGGCCGCAAGAGACCCAGTACTTC.

The CDR3 spells CASSLGTDSYGYTF. In DNA, the CDR3 is TGTGCCAGCAGCTTAGGGACAGATAGCTATGGCTACACCTTC. V and J are TRBV5-6 and TRBJ1-2, with 7 nucleotides matching TRBD1. The CDR3 runs to 14 residues. Germline lookup yields CDR1 SGHDT and CDR2 YYEEEE. After removal of 2 bases from V and 4 bases from J, the junction contained 5 bases not matched to a gene.

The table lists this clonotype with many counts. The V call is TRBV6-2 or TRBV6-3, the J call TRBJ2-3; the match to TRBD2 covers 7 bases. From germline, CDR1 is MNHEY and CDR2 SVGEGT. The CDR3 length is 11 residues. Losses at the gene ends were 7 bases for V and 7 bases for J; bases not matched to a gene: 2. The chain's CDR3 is CASIGGNTQYF. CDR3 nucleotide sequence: TGTGCCAGCATCGGGGGGAATACGCAGTATTTT.

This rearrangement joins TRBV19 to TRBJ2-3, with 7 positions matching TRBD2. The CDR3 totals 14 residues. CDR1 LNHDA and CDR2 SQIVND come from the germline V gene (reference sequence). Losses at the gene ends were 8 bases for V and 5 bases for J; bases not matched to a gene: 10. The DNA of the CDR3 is TGTGCCAGTCGACCAGGCGGGGGTGGAGATACGCAGTATTTT. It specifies CASRPGGGGDTQYF.

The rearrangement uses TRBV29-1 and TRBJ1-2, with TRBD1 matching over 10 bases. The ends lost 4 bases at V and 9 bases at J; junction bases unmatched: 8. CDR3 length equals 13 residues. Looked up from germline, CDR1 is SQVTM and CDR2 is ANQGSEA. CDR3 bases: TGCAGCGTTGGGTTTGGGGACAGGGGTCGCTACACCTTC. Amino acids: CSVGFGDRGRYTF.

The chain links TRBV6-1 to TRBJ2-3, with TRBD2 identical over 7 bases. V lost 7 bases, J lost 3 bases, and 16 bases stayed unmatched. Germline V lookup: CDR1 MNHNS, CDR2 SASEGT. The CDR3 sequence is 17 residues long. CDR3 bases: TGTGCCAGCACCCTCCTCGGGACGGGGGGAAGGACAGATACGCAGTATTTT. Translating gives CASTLLGTGGRTDTQYF.

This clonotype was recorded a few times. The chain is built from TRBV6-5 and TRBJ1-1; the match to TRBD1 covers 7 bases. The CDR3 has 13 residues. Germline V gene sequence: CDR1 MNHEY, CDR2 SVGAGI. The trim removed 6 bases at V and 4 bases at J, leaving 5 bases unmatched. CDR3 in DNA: TGTGCCAGCAGACAGGGGAGGGTCACTGAAGCTTTCTTT. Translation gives CASRQGRVTEAFF.

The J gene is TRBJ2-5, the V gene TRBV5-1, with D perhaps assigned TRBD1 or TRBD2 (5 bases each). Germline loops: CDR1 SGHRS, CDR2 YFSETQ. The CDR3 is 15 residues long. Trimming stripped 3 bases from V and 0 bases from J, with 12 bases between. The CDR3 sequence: CASSSGTPYQETQYF. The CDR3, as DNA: TGCGCCAGCAGCTCCGGGACCCCGTACCAAGAGACCCAGTACTTC.

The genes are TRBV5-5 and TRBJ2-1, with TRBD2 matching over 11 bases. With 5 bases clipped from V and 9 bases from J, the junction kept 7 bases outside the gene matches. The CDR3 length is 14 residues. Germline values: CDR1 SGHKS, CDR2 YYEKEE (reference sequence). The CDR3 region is CASSSLAGGGEQFF. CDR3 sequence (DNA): TGTGCCAGCAGTTCTCTAGCGGGGGGCGGTGAGCAGTTCTTC. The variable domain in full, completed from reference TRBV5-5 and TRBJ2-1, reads DAGVTQSPTHLIKTRGQQVTLRCSPISGHKSVSWYQQVLGQGPQFIFQYYEKEERGRGNFPDRFSARQFPNYSSELNVNALLLGDSALYLCASSSLAGGGEQFFGPGTRLTVL.

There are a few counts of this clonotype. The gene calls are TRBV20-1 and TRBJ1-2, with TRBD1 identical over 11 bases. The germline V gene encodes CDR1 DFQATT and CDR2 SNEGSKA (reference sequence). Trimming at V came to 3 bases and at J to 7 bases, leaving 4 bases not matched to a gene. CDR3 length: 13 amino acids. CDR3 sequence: CSASGQGAFGYTF. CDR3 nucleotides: TGCAGTGCTAGTGGACAGGGGGCGTTTGGCTACACCTTC.

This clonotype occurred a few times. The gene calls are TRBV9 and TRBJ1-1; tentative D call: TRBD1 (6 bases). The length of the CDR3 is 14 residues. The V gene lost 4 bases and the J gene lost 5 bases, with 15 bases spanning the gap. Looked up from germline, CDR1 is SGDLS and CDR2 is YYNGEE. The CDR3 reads CASSPWGGRTEAFF. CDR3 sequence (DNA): TGTGCCAGCAGCCCTTGGGGGGGGCGGACTGAAGCTTTCTTT.

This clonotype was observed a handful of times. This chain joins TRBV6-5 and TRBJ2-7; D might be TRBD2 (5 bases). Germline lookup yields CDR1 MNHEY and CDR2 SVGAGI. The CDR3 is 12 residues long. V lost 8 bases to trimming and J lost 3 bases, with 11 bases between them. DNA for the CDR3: TGTGCCAGCGGACTGAATTACTACGAGCAGTACTTC. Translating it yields CASGLNYYEQYF.